The 19 T cell receptor beta chains listed next were all sequenced from one sample in a study of low-dose radiotherapy and immunotherapy resistance in tumors. First-strand cDNA relied on TRAV- and TRBV-specific primers spanning alpha and beta chains. Amplification, which lasted around 18 PCR cycles, used a constant-region primer and V-primer adapter to amplify TCRs. Each CDR3 protein is one row after TCRdb ran MiXCR on the reads. The table lists around 90,000 distinct CDR3 sequences, around 18% of them singletons. Stated time point: before trial treatment. The material sequenced was PBMCs, taken before treatment. These receptor sequences come from a male donor with prostate cancer.

Many counts were recorded for this clonotype. The gene calls are TRBV5-4 and TRBJ2-4; D may be TRBD1 (5 bases). V shed 0 bases and J shed 0 bases, with 10 bases lying between them. The CDR3 loop spans 16 amino acids. Germline V CDR1 and CDR2: SGHNT, YYREEE (reference sequence). CDR3 sequence reads: CASSLAGNLAKNIQYF. The CDR3 DNA reads TGTGCCAGCAGCTTGGCAGGGAACCTAGCCAAAAACATTCAGTACTTC.

This chain connects TRBV29-1 to TRBJ1-6; no definite D call. In germline, CDR1 is SQVTM, CDR2 ANQGSEA. This CDR3 has 17 amino acids. V lost 0 bases to trimming and J lost 0 bases, with 12 bases between them. Here the CDR3 DNA reads TGCAGCGTTGAAGAAGAATCCGTAAGCTCCTATAATTCACCCCTCCACTTT. This encodes CSVEEESVSSYNSPLHF.

This clonotype was seen repeatedly, ten times or more. The chain links TRBV30 to TRBJ2-2; D is unclear. The V gene lost 3 bases and the J gene lost 3 bases, with 11 bases spanning the gap. CDR1 GTSNPN and CDR2 SVGIG come from the germline V gene (reference sequence). The CDR3 has 14 amino acids. This CDR3 reads CAWSVGTYTGELFF. The CDR3 coding sequence is TGTGCCTGGAGCGTCGGCACTTACACCGGGGAGCTGTTTTTT. The entire variable domain, with the rest obtained from reference TRBV30 and TRBJ2-2, is as follows: SQTIHQWPATLVQPVGSPLSLECTVEGTSNPNLYWYRQAAGRGLQLLFYSVGIGQISSEVPQNLSASRPQDRQFILSSKKLLLSDSGFYLCAWSVGTYTGELFFGEGSRLTVL.

The CDR3 loop reads CASSPGTSGSGAEQFF. The CDR3 nucleotides are TGTGCCAGCAGCCCGGGGACTAGCGGGAGCGGGGCTGAGCAGTTCTTC. This chain connects TRBV11-2 to TRBJ2-1; 14 bases fit TRBD2. V trimming: 5 bases; J trimming: 9 bases; junction bases outside the gene matches: 9. The germline gives CDR1 SGHAT, CDR2 FQNNGV. The CDR3 consists of 16 residues.

This clonotype was recorded at least ten times. Here the CDR3 DNA reads TGTGCCAGCAGCAGGGGGGCAGAGGCCTCCTACGAGCAGTACTTC. It specifies CASSRGAEASYEQYF. The chain employs TRBV7-2 and TRBJ2-7; TRBD1 or TRBD2 may be the D gene (6 bases each). Deletions cut 5 bases from V and 0 bases from J, with 14 bases between. CDR1 SGHTA and CDR2 FQGNSA come from the germline V gene. This CDR3 is 15 amino acids long.

The V gene is TRBV5-6, the J gene TRBJ1-5; 9 positions match TRBD1. CDR1 is SGHDT, CDR2 YYEEEE, per germline. There are 17 residues in the CDR3. The V gene end was trimmed by 4 bases and the J gene end by 1 base; junction bases not matched to a gene: 9. CDR3 region: CASSGSTGGASNQPQHF. The DNA for the CDR3 is TGTGCCAGCAGCGGATCTACAGGGGGCGCGAGCAATCAGCCCCAGCATTTT.

This CDR3 reads CASSEGSGSFYEQYF. The CDR3 DNA is TGTGCCAGCAGTGAAGGTAGCGGGAGTTTCTACGAGCAGTACTTC. The gene calls are TRBV6-1 and TRBJ2-7, with TRBD2 matching over 9 bases. V lost 1 base, J lost 3 bases, and 4 bases stayed unmatched. CDR1 and CDR2 (germline): MNHNS, SASEGT. The CDR3 has 15 amino acids.

This clonotype was observed at least ten times. In DNA, the CDR3 is TGTGCCAGCAGCGCACGGGGATTTGGAGGGAGTGGAATAGATACGCAGTATTTT. Amino acid sequence: CASSARGFGGSGIDTQYF. V is TRBV9 and J is TRBJ2-3; the D gene is possibly TRBD2 (6 bases). Trimming shortened V by 3 bases and J by 5 bases, and 25 bases separated the two germline ends. The CDR3 loop spans 18 amino acids. Germline CDR1 reads SGDLS; CDR2 reads YYNGEE.

This clonotype was detected ten times or more. The V gene is TRBV19, the J gene TRBJ1-2; no definite D call. CDR1 is LNHDA, CDR2 SQIVND, per germline (reference sequence). CDR3 size: 18 residues. V lost 3 bases, J lost 2 bases, and 22 bases lay in between. The CDR3 region has the DNA TGTGCCAGTAGTATTACGGGAGGCCAGGAGGCTATCAACTATGGCTACACCTTC. Residues: CASSITGGQEAINYGYTF.

This clonotype has a count of ten or more. This chain connects TRBV10-3 to TRBJ2-7; 9 bases agree with TRBD1. Per the germline V gene, CDR1 is ENHRY and CDR2 is SYGVKD. The trim removed 7 bases at V and 4 bases at J, leaving 8 bases unmatched. This CDR3 is 14 amino acids long. The CDR3, as DNA: TGTGCCATCACCCCGGGACAGGGCCCGTACGAGCAGTACTTC. Translation gives CAITPGQGPYEQYF.

At least ten counts were recorded for this clonotype. This chain connects TRBV2 to TRBJ2-7; 9 bases match TRBD2. There are 15 residues in the CDR3. V shed 8 bases and J 8 bases; nucleotides not matched to a gene: 16. CDR1 is SNHLY, CDR2 FYNNEI, per germline. In nucleotides, the CDR3 is TGTGCCAGCGGGACTCGCGCGGGGGGGCCGAATAAGCAGTACTTC. It encodes CASGTRAGGPNKQYF.

This clonotype was found many times. J is TRBJ2-3 and V is TRBV24-1; 10 bases fit TRBD2. The CDR3 consists of 15 residues. V trimming: 12 bases; J trimming: 0 bases; junction bases outside the gene matches: 8. The germline CDR1 and CDR2 sequences are KGHDR and SFDVKD. CDR3 nucleotides: TGTGCCTCCGGCGGGACTAGCGCAAGCACAGATACGCAGTATTTT. The encoded protein is CASGGTSASTDTQYF.

The V gene is TRBV1, the J gene TRBJ2-7; the table gives TRBD2 as D, unverified against the DNA. TRBV1 is a documented pseudogene. The length of the CDR3 is 13 residues. CDR3 in DNA: TGCACCAGCAGCCCTGCTAGTTCTTACGAGCAGTACTTC. It specifies CTSSPASSYEQYF.

In this sample, this clonotype turned up many times. The V gene is TRBV12-3 or TRBV12-4, the J gene TRBJ1-5; tentative D call: TRBD1 (5 bases). This CDR3 region has 15 residues. V lost 8 bases to trimming and J lost 2 bases, with 16 bases between them. The CDR3 DNA follows: TGTGCCAGCTCCCAAACGGGGGACGGCAATCAGCCCCAGCATTTT. Amino acids: CASSQTGDGNQPQHF.

There are many counts of this clonotype. The chain joins TRBV30 to TRBJ2-5, with 8 bases aligning to TRBD2. J lost 5 bases, V lost 0 bases, and 8 bases had no gene match. This CDR3 has 15 amino acids. The germline V gene encodes CDR1 GTSNPN and CDR2 SVGIG (reference sequence). CDR3 sequence (DNA): TGTGCCTGGAGTGTACGGCGGGGGGCTGGCGAGACCCAGTACTTC. This gives the protein CAWSVRRGAGETQYF.

The sample holds many counts of this clonotype. The rearrangement joins TRBV20-1 to TRBJ2-7; 7 nucleotides agree with TRBD2. Germline V lookup: CDR1 DFQATT, CDR2 SNEGSKA (reference sequence). The CDR3 has 17 amino acids. Trimming removed 5 bases from V and 5 bases from J; junction bases left unmatched: 21. The CDR3 nucleotides are TGCAGTGCTTCCCTTGGCGGGGGATGGTCCCTCCCGAACGAGCAGTACTTC. Residues: CSASLGGGWSLPNEQYF.

This clonotype is medium-sized in the sample. The chain links TRBV6-2 or TRBV6-3 to TRBJ1-2; D remains ambiguous. Germline CDR1 MNHEY, CDR2 SVGEGT. The CDR3 consists of 15 residues. The ends were cut back, 2 bases at V and 3 bases at J, with 13 bases in the middle. CDR3 nucleotides: TGTGCCAGCAGTTACGGTGAGGGTTACGACTATGGCTACACCTTC. The encoded protein is CASSYGEGYDYGYTF.

The chain is built from TRBV29-1 and TRBJ2-1, with TRBD2 matching 13 bases. The CDR3 length is 15 residues. From germline, CDR1 is SQVTM and CDR2 ANQGSEA. With 4 bases clipped from V and 3 bases from J, the junction kept 3 bases outside the gene matches. The CDR3 DNA sequence: TGCAGCGTTGCTCGGACTAGCGGGGGCTACAATGAGCAGTTCTTC. Its protein product is CSVARTSGGYNEQFF.

This clonotype was observed at least ten times. The V gene is TRBV23-1, the J gene TRBJ2-3; the D gene is possibly TRBD1 (5 bases). TRBV23-1 is recorded as an ORF, its role being uncertain. This CDR3 is built from 15 residues. V was shortened by 2 bases and J by 3 bases, with 12 bases between the two germline ends. The CDR3 DNA reads TGCGCCAGCAGTCAAGATCAGGGTGGTACAGATACGCAGTATTTT. Translation: CASSQDQGGTDTQYF.